Sequencing of this T cell receptor (beta chain) was carried out in a study of chemoradiotherapy in HPV16-positive cancers. TCRdb's table, derived via immunoSEQ multiplex PCR, lists solely in-frame clones and lacks some. The top ten hold about 35% of the sample, which has 9,500 to 12,000 clones, over 70% seen once. Germline values: CDR1 MNHNY, CDR2 SVGAGI (reference sequence). V lost 2 bases, J lost 8 bases, and 18 bases lay in between. The CDR3 sequence is 16 residues long. The TCR was taken from a human donor with HPV-associated anogenital cancer. The chain is built from TRBV6-6 and TRBJ2-2; TRBD2 might be the D (6 bases). Sampling was carried out from a patient who underwent chemoradiotherapy. The CDR3 spells CASSYAGRGKVGELFF. CDR3 coding DNA: TGTGCCAGCAGTTACGCAGGACGGGGGAAAGTAGGGGAGCTGTTTTTT.